These 10 T cell receptor beta chains came from one sample sequenced in a study of vaccination and CD4 T cells after COVID-19. Cultured CD4+ T-cell DNA underwent Oncomine TCR Beta short-read sequencing. Using its own MiXCR run on the PCR reads, TCRdb lists one record per CDR3 protein. The sample lists roughly 19,000 distinct CDR3 sequences; about 56% were seen once. Their antigens remain unidentified. The treatment here: approximately 9-day PBMC culture with coronavirus spike peptide pools or control peptides (ViraFEST assay). Sequenced sample: CD4+ T cells from blood, cultured in vitro. The receptors were gathered from a human donor who had recovered from COVID-19.

This clonotype has only a few counts. The chain joins TRBV7-3 to TRBJ1-2; D is possibly TRBD1 (5 bases). V was pared by 2 bases and J by 1 base, with 14 bases between. CDR1 is SGHTA and CDR2 is FQGTGA in the germline V gene. There are 16 residues in the CDR3. DNA for the CDR3: TGTGCCAGCAGCTTATCTCAGGGCGGCCTTAACTATGGCTACACCTTC. Amino acids: CASSLSQGGLNYGYTF.

This chain connects TRBV6-2 or TRBV6-3 to TRBJ1-1; no reliable D call. The CDR3 length is 14 residues. The V gene's germline CDR1 is MNHEY and CDR2 SVGEGT. Trimming took 4 bases from V and 3 from J, leaving 12 bases between them. The CDR3 DNA sequence: TGTGCCAGCAGTTCGAGGGTTCGAGACACTGAAGCTTTCTTT. It translates to CASSSRVRDTEAFF.

This rearrangement joins TRBV24-1 to TRBJ2-3; perhaps TRBD1 as D (6 bases). CDR1 and CDR2 (germline): KGHDR, SFDVKD. This CDR3 has 16 amino acids. Trimming shortened V by 3 bases and J by 5 bases, and 17 bases separated the two germline ends. The CDR3 here is CATSDPRGGKVDTQYF. The CDR3 DNA follows: TGTGCCACCAGTGATCCGCGTGGGGGCAAAGTAGATACGCAGTATTTT.

The V and J genes are TRBV7-6 and TRBJ2-2; the D gene is possibly TRBD2 (6 bases). The CDR3 has 16 residues. V lost 1 base and J 0 bases, leaving 9 bases between the germline ends. Germline assignment: CDR1 SGHVS and CDR2 FNYEAQ. CDR3 in DNA: TGTGCCAGCAGCTTAGTTGGGGGGACGAACACCGGGGAGCTGTTTTTT. It specifies CASSLVGGTNTGELFF.

This sequence joins TRBV20-1 and TRBJ2-3, with D possibly being TRBD2 (5 bases). The CDR3 length is 15 residues. Germline V gene sequence: CDR1 DFQATT, CDR2 SNEGSKA (reference sequence). Trimming took off 6 bases at V and 0 bases at J, with 16 bases between the two ends. CDR3 DNA sequence: TGCAGTGCCGAGACTCGACTATCTAGCACAGATACGCAGTATTTT. Translation gives CSAETRLSSTDTQYF.

The chain links TRBV24-1 to TRBJ2-2, with 8 bases that match TRBD1. Germline assignment: CDR1 KGHDR and CDR2 SFDVKD. This CDR3 has 13 amino acids. The V and J ends lost 7 bases and 6 bases, in that order; junction bases with no gene match: 3. Here the CDR3 reads CATRAGGSGELFF. For the CDR3, the DNA is TGTGCCACCAGGGCAGGGGGCTCCGGGGAGCTGTTTTTT.

V gene TRBV12-3 or TRBV12-4 combines with J gene TRBJ2-7, with D uncertain. The CDR3 has 13 amino acids. The V end lost 2 bases, the J end lost 5 bases, and 10 bases lay between the germline ends. For the CDR3, the DNA is TGTGCCAGCAGTTTAAAAGGGAATCACGAGCAGTACTTC. Translated, it gives CASSLKGNHEQYF.

V usage is TRBV12-3 or TRBV12-4 and J usage is TRBJ2-1; D unresolved. The CDR3 totals 11 residues. Trimming cost V 8 bases and J 8 bases, with 10 bases left between them. The CDR3 nucleotides read TGTGCCAGCGGTCTCGTGGATGAGCAGTTCTTC. This encodes CASGLVDEQFF.

The rearrangement uses TRBV5-6 and TRBJ1-2; perhaps TRBD1 as D (6 bases). Trimming cost V 3 bases and J 4 bases, with 10 bases left between them. In germline, CDR1 is SGHDT, CDR2 YYEEEE. CDR3 length: 13 residues. In DNA, the CDR3 is TGTGCCAGCAGCTCCGGACAGACCTATGGCTACACCTTC. It codes for CASSSGQTYGYTF.

This rearrangement joins TRBV12-3 or TRBV12-4 to TRBJ1-2, with D maybe TRBD1 (5 bases). The CDR3 contains 17 residues. The ends were cut back, 5 bases at V and 2 bases at J, with 21 bases in the middle. This CDR3 is CASSAHSQGGKNYGYTF. Here the CDR3 DNA reads TGTGCCAGCAGTGCCCATTCTCAGGGAGGGAAAAACTATGGCTACACCTTC.